One and the same sample provided the 16 T cell receptor beta chains below, sequenced in a study of blood T cells in healthy people across ages. Primed by a sample-barcoded 5' primer and a J-beta primer mix, a second PCR proceeded for about 6 to 12 cycles. A single record per CDR3 protein comes from TCRdb applying MiXCR to the 5' RACE reads. The sample consists of approximately 770,000 distinct CDR3 sequences, roughly 50% of them appearing once. Sample: blood. These TCRs come from a man aged 30 to 45 in good health.

The chain recombines TRBV27 with TRBJ2-7, with no clear D. The CDR3 covers 14 residues. CDR1 and CDR2 (germline): MNHEY, SMNVEV (reference sequence). V was pared by 2 bases and J by 4 bases, with 12 bases between. The CDR3 DNA reads as TGTGCCAGCAGTTTAAGTGGGTCAGAGTACGAGCAGTACTTC. Its protein is CASSLSGSEYEQYF.

This clonotype was observed a few times. V is TRBV29-1 and J is TRBJ2-5, with no clear D. V was cut by 7 bases and J by 4 bases, with 16 bases left in between. This CDR3 region has 13 residues. The germline gives CDR1 SQVTM, CDR2 ANQGSEA. The CDR3 region has the DNA TGCAGCGCGAAGAGATCCTCGGGAGAGACCCAGTACTTC. This sequence encodes CSAKRSSGETQYF.

The J gene is TRBJ1-2, the V gene TRBV6-1, with 9 positions matching TRBD1. The CDR3 is 13 residues long. Per the germline V gene, CDR1 is MNHNS and CDR2 is SASEGT. Germline trimming cut 8 bases from V and 2 bases from J; bases unmatched to any gene: 3. CDR3 loop: CASADRGNYGYTF. The CDR3 DNA sequence: TGTGCCAGCGCGGACAGGGGCAACTATGGCTACACCTTC.

V is TRBV20-1 and J is TRBJ2-1, with no clear D. Germline CDR1 and CDR2: DFQATT and SNEGSKA (reference sequence). This CDR3 has 14 amino acids. The V gene lost 6 bases and the J gene lost 0 bases, with 12 bases spanning the gap. The CDR3 protein is CSAGPGSSYNEQFF. In DNA, the CDR3 is TGCAGTGCCGGCCCAGGAAGCTCCTACAATGAGCAGTTCTTC.

This clonotype was detected ten times or more. The rearrangement links TRBV18 to TRBJ2-5, with 12 bases lining up with TRBD2. V trimming: 3 bases; J trimming: 5 bases; junction bases outside the gene matches: 13. Germline V gene lookup returns CDR1 KGHSH and CDR2 LQKENI. The length of the CDR3 is 18 residues. The CDR3 DNA is TGTGCCAGCTCACCGAACAGCTTGACTAGCGGGAGCGGTGAGACCCAGTACTTC. Its translation: CASSPNSLTSGSGETQYF.

This chain connects TRBV7-2 to TRBJ2-1; either TRBD1 or TRBD2 may fit D (5 bases each). Germline V gene lookup returns CDR1 SGHTA and CDR2 FQGNSA. Trimming took off 1 base at V and 7 bases at J, with 14 bases between the two ends. The CDR3 runs 15 residues. The CDR3 loop reads CASSLDPGLQNEQFF. The CDR3 nucleotides read TGTGCCAGCAGCTTAGACCCGGGGCTACAGAATGAGCAGTTCTTC.

This chain links TRBV9 with TRBJ2-7; 7 bases align to TRBD2. This CDR3 is 15 amino acids long. Trimming cost V 2 bases and J 5 bases; bases outside gene matches: 10. The germline CDR1 and CDR2 sequences are SGDLS and YYNGEE. CDR3 amino acids: CASSVSERGPHEQYF. The CDR3 DNA follows: TGTGCCAGCAGCGTGTCTGAGCGGGGTCCCCACGAGCAGTACTTC.

V usage is TRBV11-2 and J usage is TRBJ2-5; D is perhaps TRBD2 (5 bases). Germline loops: CDR1 SGHAT, CDR2 FQNNGV. There are 15 residues in the CDR3. V lost 0 bases and J lost 3, with 11 bases in between. The CDR3 DNA reads TGTGCCAGCAGCTTAGATCCGGGGTTGGAAGAGACCCAGTACTTC. The encoded protein is CASSLDPGLEETQYF.

This chain joins TRBV13 and TRBJ2-2; D is perhaps TRBD1 (5 bases). Per the germline V gene, CDR1 is PRHDT and CDR2 is FYEKMQ (reference sequence). The CDR3 loop spans 15 amino acids. Trimming took 3 bases from V and 1 from J, leaving 9 bases between them. The CDR3 protein is CASSFETENTGELFF. The CDR3 nucleotides are TGTGCCAGCAGCTTTGAGACAGAGAACACCGGGGAGCTGTTTTTT.

The rearrangement links TRBV12-5 to TRBJ2-1, with D possibly TRBD2 on 7 matching bases. CDR3 length equals 14 residues. CDR1 LGHNT and CDR2 FRNRAP come from the germline V gene. V lost 6 bases, J lost 8 bases, and 17 bases lay in between. Here the CDR3 DNA reads TGTGCTAGTGGCTTGCGGGGGCCAGGCGATGAGCAGTTCTTC. The encoded protein is CASGLRGPGDEQFF.

CDR3 in amino acids: CASSYPLSSAGASGSPLHF. Written as DNA, the CDR3 is TGTGCCAGCAGTTACCCCCTCTCGTCAGCCGGAGCTTCTGGTTCACCCCTCCACTTT. The rearrangement uses TRBV6-5 and TRBJ1-6; D remains unclear. V shed 2 bases and J shed 9 bases, with 26 bases lying between them. The germline CDR1 and CDR2 sequences are MNHEY and SVGAGI. The CDR3 sequence is 19 residues long.

J is TRBJ2-1 and V is TRBV20-1; 9 nucleotides agree with TRBD2. The CDR3 consists of 14 residues. Trimming removed 5 bases from V and 9 bases from J; junction bases left unmatched: 11. Germline CDR1 is DFQATT and CDR2 is SNEGSKA (reference sequence). CDR3 DNA sequence: TGCAGTGCTGGGACGACTAGCGGACAGCGTGAGCAGTTCTTC. It translates to CSAGTTSGQREQFF.

This chain links TRBV2 with TRBJ2-3; D unclear. CDR3 size: 14 residues. Germline values: CDR1 SNHLY, CDR2 FYNNEI. The germline V and J ends were trimmed by 6 bases and 2 bases, with 12 bases remaining between them. The CDR3 DNA is TGTGCCAGCAGCGATCCGACCATCACAGATACGCAGTATTTT. Translated, it gives CASSDPTITDTQYF.

The rearrangement uses TRBV5-1 and TRBJ2-1, with D uncertain. V was clipped by 0 bases and J by 7 bases, with 8 bases between them. The CDR3 is 13 amino acids. Germline V gene sequence: CDR1 SGHRS, CDR2 YFSETQ. CDR3 bases: TGCGCCAGCAGCTTGGTTATCGGGAATGAGCAGTTCTTC. Protein product: CASSLVIGNEQFF.

At least ten counts were recorded for this clonotype. V is TRBV27 and J is TRBJ2-1; 11 bases are a match to TRBD2. The CDR3 totals 14 residues. V gave up 6 bases and J gave up 7 bases; unmatched junction bases: 5. Germline V CDR1 and CDR2: MNHEY, SMNVEV (reference sequence). CDR3 nucleotides: TGTGCCAGCAGGAGGGGACTAGCGGTGAATGAGCAGTTCTTC. Amino acids: CASRRGLAVNEQFF.

This clonotype was counted a few times. V usage is TRBV28 and J usage is TRBJ2-1; no clear D. Germline lookup yields CDR1 MDHEN and CDR2 SYDVKM. The length of the CDR3 is 12 residues. V lost 5 bases and J 13 bases, leaving 15 bases between the germline ends. For the CDR3, the DNA is TGTGCCAGCAGTCCCCTAGGATCTGTCCAGTTCTTC. Protein sequence: CASSPLGSVQFF.